This TCR beta chain was captured in a study of CD8 T cells in Susac syndrome. Looked up from germline, CDR1 is ENHRY and CDR2 is SYGVKD. This CDR3 has 16 amino acids. Trimming cost V 3 bases and J 0 bases, with 12 bases left between them. The study, taken as a whole, reports: The number of individuals included in the study's TCR sequencing and HLA analysis was acknowledged as relatively small.

From blood CD8+ and CD4+ T cells, TCR beta sequences were generated. Reverse transcription used roughly 0.5 to 1 ug RNA and random hexamers. TCRdb called the immunoSEQ multiplex PCR reads again in MiXCR, with one record for every CDR3 protein. The sample holds about 280,000 distinct CDR3 sequences, 70% to 90% seen once. Remarks on this clonotype: Antigen unknown.

Sequencing used CD8+ T cells from PBMCs. The TCR originated in a human donor with multiple sclerosis. The V and J genes are TRBV10-3 and TRBJ2-1; tentative D call: TRBD2 (6 bases). The CDR3 bases are TGTGCCATCAGTGAAGTTGACGGGAGCTCCTACAATGAGCAGTTCTTC. As protein: CAISEVDGSSYNEQFF.